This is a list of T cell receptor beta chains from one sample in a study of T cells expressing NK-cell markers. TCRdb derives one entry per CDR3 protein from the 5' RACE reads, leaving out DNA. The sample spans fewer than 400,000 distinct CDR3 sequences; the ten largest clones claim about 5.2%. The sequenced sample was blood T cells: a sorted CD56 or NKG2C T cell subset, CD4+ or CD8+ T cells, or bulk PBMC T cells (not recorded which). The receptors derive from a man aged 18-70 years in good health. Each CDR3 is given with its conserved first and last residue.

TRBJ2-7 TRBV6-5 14 CASSYRDLSAEQYF
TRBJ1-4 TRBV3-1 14 CASSLRTGEEKLFF
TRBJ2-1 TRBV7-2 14 CASSSRGGADEQFF
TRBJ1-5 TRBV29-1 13 CSVILGGNQPQHF
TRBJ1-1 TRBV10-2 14 CASSFGLMNTEAFF
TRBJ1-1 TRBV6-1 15 CASSPGQGGRTEAFF
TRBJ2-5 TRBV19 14 CASIRRYFLETQYF
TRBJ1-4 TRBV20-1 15 CSASRDRGHGEKLFF
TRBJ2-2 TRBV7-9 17 CASSSDVAGERAGELFF
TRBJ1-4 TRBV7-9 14 CASSLHMGDEKLFF
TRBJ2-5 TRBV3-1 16 CASSQGRLRERETQYF
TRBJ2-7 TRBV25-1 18 CASSEPDRVSGRRYEQYF
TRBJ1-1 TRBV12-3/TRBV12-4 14 CASSPAPGLSEAFF
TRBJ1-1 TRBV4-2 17 CASSQDHRDTANTEAFF
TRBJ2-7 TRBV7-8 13 CASSLKGTPNEYF
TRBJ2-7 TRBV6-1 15 CASTNRQGGLREQYF
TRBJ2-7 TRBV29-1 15 CSVEDQGTGVNEQYF
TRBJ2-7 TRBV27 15 CASSKTGTGVYEQYF
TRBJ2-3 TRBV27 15 CASSFRDRGGDTQYF
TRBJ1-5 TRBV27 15 CASRPGQGAYQPQHF
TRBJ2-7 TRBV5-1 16 CASSLGRDRTPYEQYF
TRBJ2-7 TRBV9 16 CASSARGDRIPYEQYF
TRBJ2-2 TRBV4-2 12 CASSHETGELFF
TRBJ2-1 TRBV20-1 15 CSARGPGTGNNEQFF
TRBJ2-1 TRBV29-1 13 CSVPGQGYNEQFF
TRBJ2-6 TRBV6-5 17 CASRKTGSPSSANVLTF
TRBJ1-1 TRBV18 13 CASSPQSGAEAFF
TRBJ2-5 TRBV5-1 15 CASSFMGLGQETQYF
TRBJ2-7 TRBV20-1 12 CSAGQFSYEQYF
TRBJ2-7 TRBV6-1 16 CASRVGFGTGAYEQYF
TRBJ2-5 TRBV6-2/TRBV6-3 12 CASSYPWETQYF
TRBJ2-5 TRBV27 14 CASSRWGTQETQYF
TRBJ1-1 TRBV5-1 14 CASSLTGAWTEAFF
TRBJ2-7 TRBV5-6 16 CASSLDVGRITYEQYF
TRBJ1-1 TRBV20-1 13 CSSKAGEVTEAFF
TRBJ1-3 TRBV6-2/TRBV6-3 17 CASSSAGGQTSGNTIYF
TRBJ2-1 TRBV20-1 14 CSASRRGGNNEQFF
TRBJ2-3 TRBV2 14 CASSGHHGADTQYF
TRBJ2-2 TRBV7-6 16 CASSSQGLLSTGELFF
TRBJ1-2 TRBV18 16 CASSPTGANANYGYTF
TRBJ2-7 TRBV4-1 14 CASSQYLRGYEQYF
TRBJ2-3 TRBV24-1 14 CATSDPTGPDTQYF